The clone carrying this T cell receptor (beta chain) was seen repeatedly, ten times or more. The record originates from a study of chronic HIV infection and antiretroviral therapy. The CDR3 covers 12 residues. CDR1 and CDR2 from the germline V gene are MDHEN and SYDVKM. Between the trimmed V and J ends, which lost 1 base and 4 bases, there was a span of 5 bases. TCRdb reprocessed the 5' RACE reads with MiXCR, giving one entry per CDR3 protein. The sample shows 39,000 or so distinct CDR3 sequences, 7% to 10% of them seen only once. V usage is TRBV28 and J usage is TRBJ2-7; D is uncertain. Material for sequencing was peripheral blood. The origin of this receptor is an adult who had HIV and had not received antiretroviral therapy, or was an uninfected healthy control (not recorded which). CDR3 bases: TGTGCCAGCAGTTTATTGGAGTACGAGCAGTACTTC. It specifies CASSLLEYEQYF.